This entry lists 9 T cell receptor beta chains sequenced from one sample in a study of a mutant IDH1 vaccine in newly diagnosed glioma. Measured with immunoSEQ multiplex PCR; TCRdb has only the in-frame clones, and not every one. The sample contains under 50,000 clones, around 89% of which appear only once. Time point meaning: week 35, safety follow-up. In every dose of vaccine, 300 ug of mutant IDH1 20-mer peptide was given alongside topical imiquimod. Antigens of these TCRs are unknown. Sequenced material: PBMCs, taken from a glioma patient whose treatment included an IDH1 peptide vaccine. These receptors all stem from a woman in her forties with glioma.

The CDR3 is CASSLKGGSNQPQHF. The CDR3 nucleotides are TGTGCCAGCAGCTTAAAGGGAGGGAGCAATCAGCCCCAGCATTTT. The V and J genes are TRBV7-2 and TRBJ1-5; D is uncertain. Between the trimmed V and J ends, which lost 2 bases and 1 base, there was a span of 9 bases. Germline CDR1 is SGHTA and CDR2 is FQGNSA. This CDR3 has 15 amino acids.

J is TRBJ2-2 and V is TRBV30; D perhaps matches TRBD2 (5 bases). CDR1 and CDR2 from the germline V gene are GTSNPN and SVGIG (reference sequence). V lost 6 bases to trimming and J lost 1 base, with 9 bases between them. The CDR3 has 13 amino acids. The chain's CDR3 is CACNRGNTGELFF. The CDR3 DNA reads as TGTGCCTGTAACCGGGGGAACACCGGGGAGCTGTTTTTT.

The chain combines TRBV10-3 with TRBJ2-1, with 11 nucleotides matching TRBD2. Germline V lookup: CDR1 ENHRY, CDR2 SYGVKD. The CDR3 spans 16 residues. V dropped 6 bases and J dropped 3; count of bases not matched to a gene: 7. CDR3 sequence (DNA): TGTGCCATCAGGGGGCTAGCGGGAGGACTCTACAATGAGCAGTTCTTC. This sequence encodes CAIRGLAGGLYNEQFF.

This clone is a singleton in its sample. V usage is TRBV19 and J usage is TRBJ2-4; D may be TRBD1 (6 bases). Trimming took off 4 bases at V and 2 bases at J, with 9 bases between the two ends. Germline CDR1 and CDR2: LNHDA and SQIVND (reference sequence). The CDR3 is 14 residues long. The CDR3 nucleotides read TGTGCCAGTAGTACCGGGGACACCAAAAACATTCAGTACTTC. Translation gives CASSTGDTKNIQYF.

For the CDR3, the DNA is TGTGCCAGCAGCCGATCCGGGACTAGTTCCTACGAGCAGTACTTC. Its translation is CASSRSGTSSYEQYF. The chain is built from TRBV7-6 and TRBJ2-7; 8 nucleotides align to TRBD2. In germline, CDR1 is SGHVS, CDR2 FNYEAQ. Unmatched junction bases numbered 7, after V lost 5 bases and J lost 1 base. This CDR3 has 15 residues.

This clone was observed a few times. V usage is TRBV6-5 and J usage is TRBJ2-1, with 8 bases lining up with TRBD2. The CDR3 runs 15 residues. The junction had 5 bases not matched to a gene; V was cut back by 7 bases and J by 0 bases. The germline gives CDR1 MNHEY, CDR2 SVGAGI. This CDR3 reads CASTGGGPSYNEQFF. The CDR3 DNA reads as TGTGCCAGCACGGGCGGGGGGCCCTCCTACAATGAGCAGTTCTTC.

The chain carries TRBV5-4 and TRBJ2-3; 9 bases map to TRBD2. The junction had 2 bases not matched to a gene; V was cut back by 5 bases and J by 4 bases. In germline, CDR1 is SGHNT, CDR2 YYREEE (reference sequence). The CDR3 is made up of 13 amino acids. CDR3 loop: CASSGLAPDTQYF. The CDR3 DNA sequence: TGTGCCAGCAGTGGACTAGCGCCAGATACGCAGTATTTT.

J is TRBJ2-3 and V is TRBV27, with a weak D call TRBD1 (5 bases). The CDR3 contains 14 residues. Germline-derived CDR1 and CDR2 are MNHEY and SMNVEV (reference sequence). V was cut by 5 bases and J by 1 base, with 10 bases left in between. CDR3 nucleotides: TGTGCCAGCAGTCAAGGGGCCCGCACAGATACGCAGTATTTT. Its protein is CASSQGARTDTQYF.

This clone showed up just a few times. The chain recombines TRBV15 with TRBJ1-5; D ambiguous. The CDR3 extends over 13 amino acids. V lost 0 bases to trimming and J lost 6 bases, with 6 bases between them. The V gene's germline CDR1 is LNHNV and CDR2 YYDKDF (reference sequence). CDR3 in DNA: TGTGCCACCAGCAGAGACAATGGTCAGCCCCAGCATTTT. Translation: CATSRDNGQPQHF. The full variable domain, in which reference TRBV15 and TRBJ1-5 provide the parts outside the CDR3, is DAMVIQNPRYQVTQFGKPVTLSCSQTLNHNVMYWYQQKSSQAPKLLFHYYDKDFNNEADTPDNFQSRRPNTSFCFLDIRSPGLGDTAMYLCATSRDNGQPQHFGDGTRLSIL.